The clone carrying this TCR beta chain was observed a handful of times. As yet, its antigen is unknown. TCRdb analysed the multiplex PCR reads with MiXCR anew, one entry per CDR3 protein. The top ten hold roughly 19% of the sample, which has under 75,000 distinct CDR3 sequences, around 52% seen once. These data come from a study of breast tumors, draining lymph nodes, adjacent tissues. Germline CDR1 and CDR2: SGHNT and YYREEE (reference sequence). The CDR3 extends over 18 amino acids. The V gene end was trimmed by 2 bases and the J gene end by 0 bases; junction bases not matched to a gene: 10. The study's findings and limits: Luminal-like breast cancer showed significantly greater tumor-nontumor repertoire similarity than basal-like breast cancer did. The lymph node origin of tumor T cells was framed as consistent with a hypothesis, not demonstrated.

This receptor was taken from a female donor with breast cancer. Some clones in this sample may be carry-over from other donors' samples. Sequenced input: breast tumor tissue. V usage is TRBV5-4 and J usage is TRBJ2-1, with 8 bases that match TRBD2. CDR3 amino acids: CASSLGVPRGASYNEQFF. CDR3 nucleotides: TGTGCCAGCAGCTTAGGGGTCCCGCGGGGGGCCTCCTACAATGAGCAGTTCTTC.